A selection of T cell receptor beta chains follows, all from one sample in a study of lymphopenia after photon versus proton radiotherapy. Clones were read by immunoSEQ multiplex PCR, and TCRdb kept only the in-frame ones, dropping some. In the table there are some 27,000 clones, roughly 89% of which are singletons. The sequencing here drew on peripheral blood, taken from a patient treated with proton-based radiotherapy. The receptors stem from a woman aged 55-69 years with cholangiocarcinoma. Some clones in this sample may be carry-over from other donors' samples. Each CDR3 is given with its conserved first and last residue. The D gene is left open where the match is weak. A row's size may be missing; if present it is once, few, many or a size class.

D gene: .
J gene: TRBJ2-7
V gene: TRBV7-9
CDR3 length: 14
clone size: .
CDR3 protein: CASSLMGSSYEQYF
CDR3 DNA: TGTGCCAGCAGCCTCATGGGGAGTTCCTACGAGCAGTACTTC

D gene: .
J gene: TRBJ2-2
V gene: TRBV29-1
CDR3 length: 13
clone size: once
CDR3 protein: CSVDTQKTGELFF
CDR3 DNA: TGCAGCGTGGATACCCAAAAAACCGGGGAGCTGTTTTTT

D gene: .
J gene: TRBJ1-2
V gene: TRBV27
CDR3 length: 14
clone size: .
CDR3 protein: CASSLAGTEYGYTF
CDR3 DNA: TGTGCCAGCAGTTTAGCCGGGACCGAATATGGCTACACCTTC

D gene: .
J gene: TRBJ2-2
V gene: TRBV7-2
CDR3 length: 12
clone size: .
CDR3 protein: CASSLEAGELFF
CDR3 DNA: TGTGCCAGCAGCCTGGAAGCCGGGGAGCTGTTTTTT

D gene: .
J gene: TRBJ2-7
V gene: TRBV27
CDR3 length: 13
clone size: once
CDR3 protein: CASSLTSSYEQYF
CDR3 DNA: TGTGCCAGCAGTTTGACCAGCTCCTACGAGCAGTACTTC

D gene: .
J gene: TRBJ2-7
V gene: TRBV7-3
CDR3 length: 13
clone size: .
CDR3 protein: CASSWDFAYEQYF
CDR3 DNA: TGTGCCAGCAGCTGGGACTTCGCCTACGAGCAGTACTTC

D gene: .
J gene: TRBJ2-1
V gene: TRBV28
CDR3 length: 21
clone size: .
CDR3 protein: CASSYGSLGNQGQWSYNEQFF
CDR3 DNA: TGTGCCAGCAGTTATGGGTCTTTGGGGAACCAAGGGCAATGGTCCTACAATGAGCAGTTCTTC

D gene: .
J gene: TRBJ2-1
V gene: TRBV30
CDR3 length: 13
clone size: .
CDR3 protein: CAWSVGPYNEQFF
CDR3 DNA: TGTGCCTGGAGTGTAGGGCCCTACAATGAGCAGTTCTTC

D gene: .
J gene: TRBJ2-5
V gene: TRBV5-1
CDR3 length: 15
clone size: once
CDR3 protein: CASSQGPGGAETQYF
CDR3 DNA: TGCGCCAGCAGCCAGGGACCTGGAGGGGCAGAGACCCAGTACTTC

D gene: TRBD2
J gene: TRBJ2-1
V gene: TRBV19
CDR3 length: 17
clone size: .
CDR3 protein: CASSIGLAGRLVDEQFF
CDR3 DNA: TGTGCCAGTAGTATAGGACTAGCGGGGCGGTTGGTCGATGAGCAGTTCTTC

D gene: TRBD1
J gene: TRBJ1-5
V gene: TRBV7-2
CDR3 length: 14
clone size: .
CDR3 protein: CASSSDRELVTQHF
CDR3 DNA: TGTGCCAGCAGCTCGGACAGGGAGCTTGTGACCCAGCATTTT

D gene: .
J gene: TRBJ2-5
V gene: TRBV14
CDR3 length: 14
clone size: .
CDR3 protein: CASSTWRGQETQYF
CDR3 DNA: TGTGCCAGCAGCACATGGCGGGGCCAAGAGACCCAGTACTTC

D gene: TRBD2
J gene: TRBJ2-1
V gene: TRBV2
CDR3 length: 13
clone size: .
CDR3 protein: CASRDYYNNEQFF
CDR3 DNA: TGTGCCAGCCGGGACTACTATAACAATGAGCAGTTCTTC

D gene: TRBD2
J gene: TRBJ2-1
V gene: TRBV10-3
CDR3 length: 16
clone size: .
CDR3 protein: CAIGTSGSRGYNEQFF
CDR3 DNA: TGTGCCATCGGGACTAGCGGGTCTAGAGGCTACAATGAGCAGTTCTTC

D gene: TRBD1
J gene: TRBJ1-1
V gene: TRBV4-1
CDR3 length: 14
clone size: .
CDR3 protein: CASSRTGVDTEAFF
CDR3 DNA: TGCGCCAGCAGCCGGACAGGGGTCGACACTGAAGCTTTCTTT

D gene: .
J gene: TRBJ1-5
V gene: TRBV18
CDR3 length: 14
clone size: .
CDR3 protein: CASSSQGGNQPQHF
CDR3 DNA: TGTGCCAGCTCATCACAGGGTGGCAATCAGCCCCAGCATTTT

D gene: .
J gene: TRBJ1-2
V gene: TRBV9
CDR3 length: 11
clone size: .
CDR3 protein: CASKAEGGYTF
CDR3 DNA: TGTGCCAGCAAGGCGGAGGGTGGCTACACCTTC

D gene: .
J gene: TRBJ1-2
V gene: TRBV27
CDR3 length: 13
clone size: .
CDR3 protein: CASSLAQNYGYTF
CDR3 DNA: TGTGCCAGCAGTTTAGCACAAAACTATGGCTACACCTTC

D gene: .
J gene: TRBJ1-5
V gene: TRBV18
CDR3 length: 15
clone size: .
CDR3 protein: CASSPDQGGNQPQHF
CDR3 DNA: TGTGCCAGCTCACCGGACCAGGGCGGCAATCAGCCCCAGCATTTT

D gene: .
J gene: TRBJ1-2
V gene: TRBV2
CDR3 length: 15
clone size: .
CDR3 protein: CASSELGGTNYGYTF
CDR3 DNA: TGTGCCAGCAGTGAACTGGGCGGGACTAACTATGGCTACACCTTC

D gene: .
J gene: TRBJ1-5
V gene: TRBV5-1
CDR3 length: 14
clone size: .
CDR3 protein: CASSLGGTHQPQHF
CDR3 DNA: TGCGCCAGCAGCTTGGGAGGAACCCATCAGCCCCAGCATTTT

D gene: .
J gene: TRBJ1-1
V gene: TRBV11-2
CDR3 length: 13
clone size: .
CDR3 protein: CASSPGTRTEAFF
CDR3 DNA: TGTGCCAGCAGTCCCGGGACCCGAACTGAAGCTTTCTTT

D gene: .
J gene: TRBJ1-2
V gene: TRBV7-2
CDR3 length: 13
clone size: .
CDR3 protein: CASSLYRDYGYTF
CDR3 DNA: TGTGCCAGCAGCTTATACAGGGATTATGGCTACACCTTC